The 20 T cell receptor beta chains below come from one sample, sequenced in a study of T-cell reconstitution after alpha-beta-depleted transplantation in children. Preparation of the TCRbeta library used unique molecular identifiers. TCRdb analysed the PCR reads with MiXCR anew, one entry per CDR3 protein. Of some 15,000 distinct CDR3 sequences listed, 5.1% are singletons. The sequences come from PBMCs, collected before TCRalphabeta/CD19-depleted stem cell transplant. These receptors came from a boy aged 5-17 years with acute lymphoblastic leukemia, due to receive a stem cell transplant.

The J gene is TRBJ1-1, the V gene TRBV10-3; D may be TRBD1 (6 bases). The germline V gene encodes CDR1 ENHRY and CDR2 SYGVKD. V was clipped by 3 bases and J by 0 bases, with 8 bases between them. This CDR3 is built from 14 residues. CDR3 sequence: CAISDRGMNTEAFF. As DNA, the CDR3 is TGTGCCATCAGTGACAGGGGAATGAACACTGAAGCTTTCTTT.

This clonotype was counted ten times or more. The DNA of the CDR3 is TGTGCCAGTAGTATTGGTTACATGAACACTGAAGCTTTCTTT. Translating it yields CASSIGYMNTEAFF. The chain uses TRBV19 and TRBJ1-1, with no clear D. Trimming left V 3 bases short and J 0 bases short, with 8 bases between. This CDR3 is 14 amino acids long. Per the germline V gene, CDR1 is LNHDA and CDR2 is SQIVND (reference sequence).

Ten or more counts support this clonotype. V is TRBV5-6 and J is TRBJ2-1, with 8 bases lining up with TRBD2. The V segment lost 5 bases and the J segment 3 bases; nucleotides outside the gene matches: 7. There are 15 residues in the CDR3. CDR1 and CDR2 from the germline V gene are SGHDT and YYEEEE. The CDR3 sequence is CASSILAEFYNEQFF. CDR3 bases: TGTGCCAGCAGTATACTAGCGGAATTCTACAATGAGCAGTTCTTC.

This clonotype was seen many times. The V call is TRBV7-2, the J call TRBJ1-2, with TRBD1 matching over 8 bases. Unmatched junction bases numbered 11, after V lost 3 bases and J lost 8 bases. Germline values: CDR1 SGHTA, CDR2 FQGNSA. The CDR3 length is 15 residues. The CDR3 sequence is CASSLETGEYGGYTF. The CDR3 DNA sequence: TGTGCCAGCAGCTTGGAGACAGGGGAATATGGAGGCTACACCTTC.

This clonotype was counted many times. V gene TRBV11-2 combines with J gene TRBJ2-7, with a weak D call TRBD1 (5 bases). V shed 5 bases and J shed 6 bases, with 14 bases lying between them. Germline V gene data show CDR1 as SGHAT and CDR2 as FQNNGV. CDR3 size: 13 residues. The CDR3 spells CASSPAGSGEQYF. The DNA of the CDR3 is TGTGCCAGCAGCCCCGCAGGGTCGGGCGAGCAGTACTTC.

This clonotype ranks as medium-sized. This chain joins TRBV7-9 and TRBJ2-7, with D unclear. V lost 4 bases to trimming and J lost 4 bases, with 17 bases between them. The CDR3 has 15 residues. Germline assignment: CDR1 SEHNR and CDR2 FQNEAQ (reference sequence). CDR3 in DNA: TGTGCCAGCAGCTCGACAATGGCAGCGATATACGAGCAGTACTTC. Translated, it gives CASSSTMAAIYEQYF.

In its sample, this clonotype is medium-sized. The CDR3 here is CASSQVGEGNYGYTF. The CDR3 DNA reads TGCGCCAGCAGCCAAGTTGGAGAGGGGAACTATGGCTACACCTTC. The rearrangement uses TRBV4-3 and TRBJ1-2; tentative D call: TRBD1 (5 bases). The CDR3 length is 15 residues. V shed 1 base and J shed 2 bases, with 11 bases lying between them. Looked up from germline, CDR1 is LGHNA and CDR2 is YSLEER.

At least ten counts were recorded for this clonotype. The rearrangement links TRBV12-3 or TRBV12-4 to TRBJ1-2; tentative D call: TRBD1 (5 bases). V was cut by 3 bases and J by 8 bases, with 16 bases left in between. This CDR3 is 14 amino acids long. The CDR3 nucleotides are TGTGCCAGCAGTTTGGGGGTCCTGGTAAGGGGCTACACCTTC. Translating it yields CASSLGVLVRGYTF.

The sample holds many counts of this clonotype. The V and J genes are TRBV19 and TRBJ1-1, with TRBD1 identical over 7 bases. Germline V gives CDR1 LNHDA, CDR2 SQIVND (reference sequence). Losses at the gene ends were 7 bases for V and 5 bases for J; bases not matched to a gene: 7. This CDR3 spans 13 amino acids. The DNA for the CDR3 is TGTGCCAGTAACCCCACAGGGGAAACTGAAGCTTTCTTT. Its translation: CASNPTGETEAFF.

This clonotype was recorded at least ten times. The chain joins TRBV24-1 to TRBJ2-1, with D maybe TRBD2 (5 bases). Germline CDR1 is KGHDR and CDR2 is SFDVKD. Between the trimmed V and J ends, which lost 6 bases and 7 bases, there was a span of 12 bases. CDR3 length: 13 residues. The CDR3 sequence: CATSRTGGNEQFF. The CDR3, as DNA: TGTGCCACCAGTCGTACGGGCGGGAATGAGCAGTTCTTC.

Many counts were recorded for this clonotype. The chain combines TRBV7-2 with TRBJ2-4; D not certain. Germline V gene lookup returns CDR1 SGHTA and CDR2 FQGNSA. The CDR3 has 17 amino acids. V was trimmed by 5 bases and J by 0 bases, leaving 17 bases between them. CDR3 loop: CASSPQPGRIAKNIQYF. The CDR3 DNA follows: TGTGCCAGCAGCCCCCAACCCGGACGGATAGCCAAAAACATTCAGTACTTC.

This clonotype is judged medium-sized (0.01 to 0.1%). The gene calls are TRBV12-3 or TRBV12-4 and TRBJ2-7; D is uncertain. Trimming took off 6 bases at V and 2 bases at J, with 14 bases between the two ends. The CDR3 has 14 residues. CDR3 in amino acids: CASSSKPTAYEQYF. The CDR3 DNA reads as TGTGCCAGCAGCTCTAAGCCTACCGCCTACGAGCAGTACTTC.

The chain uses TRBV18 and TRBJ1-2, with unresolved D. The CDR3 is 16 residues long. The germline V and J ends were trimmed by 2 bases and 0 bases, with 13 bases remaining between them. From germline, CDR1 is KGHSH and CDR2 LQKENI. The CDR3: CASSPRASTSNYGYTF. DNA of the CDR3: TGTGCCAGCTCACCAAGGGCCAGCACTTCTAACTATGGCTACACCTTC.

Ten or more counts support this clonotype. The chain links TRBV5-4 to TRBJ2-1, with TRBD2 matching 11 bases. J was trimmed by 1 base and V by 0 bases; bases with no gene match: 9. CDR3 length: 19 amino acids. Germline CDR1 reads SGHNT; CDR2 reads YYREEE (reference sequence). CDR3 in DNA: TGTGCCAGCAGCTTGGCTCTTAGCGGGAGGGCCGTTTCCTACAATGAGCAGTTCTTC. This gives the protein CASSLALSGRAVSYNEQFF.

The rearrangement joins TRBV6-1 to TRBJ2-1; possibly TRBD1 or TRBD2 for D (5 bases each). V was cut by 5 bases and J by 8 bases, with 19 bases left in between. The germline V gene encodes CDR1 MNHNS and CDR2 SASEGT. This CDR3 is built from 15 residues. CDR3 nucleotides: TGTGCCAGCAGTAAACAGGTGGGACCTATCGATGAGCAGTTCTTC. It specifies CASSKQVGPIDEQFF.

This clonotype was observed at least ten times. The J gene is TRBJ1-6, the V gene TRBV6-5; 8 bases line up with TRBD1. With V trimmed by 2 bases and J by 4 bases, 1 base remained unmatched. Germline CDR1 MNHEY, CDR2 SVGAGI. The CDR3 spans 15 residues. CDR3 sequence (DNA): TGTGCCAGCAGTTACAGGGACAGGTATAATTCACCCCTCCACTTT. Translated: CASSYRDRYNSPLHF.

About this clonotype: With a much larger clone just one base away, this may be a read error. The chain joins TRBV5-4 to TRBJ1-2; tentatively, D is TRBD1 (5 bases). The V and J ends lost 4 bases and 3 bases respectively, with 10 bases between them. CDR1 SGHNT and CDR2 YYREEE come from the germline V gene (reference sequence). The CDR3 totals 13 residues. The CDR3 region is CASSMRDDYGYTF. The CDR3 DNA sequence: TGTGCCAGCAGCATGAGGGACGACTATGGCTACACCTTC.

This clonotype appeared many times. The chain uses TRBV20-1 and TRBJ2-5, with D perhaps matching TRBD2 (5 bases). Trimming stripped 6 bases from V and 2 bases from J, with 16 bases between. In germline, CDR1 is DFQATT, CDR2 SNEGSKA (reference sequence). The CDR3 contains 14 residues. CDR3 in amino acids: CSANPSGVQETQYF. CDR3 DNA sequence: TGCAGTGCCAACCCTTCCGGGGTTCAAGAGACCCAGTACTTC.

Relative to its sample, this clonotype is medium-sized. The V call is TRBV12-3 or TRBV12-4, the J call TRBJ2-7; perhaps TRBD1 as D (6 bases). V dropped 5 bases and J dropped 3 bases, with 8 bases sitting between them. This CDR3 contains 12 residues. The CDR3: CASSPQGYEQYF. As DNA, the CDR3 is TGTGCCAGCAGTCCACAGGGCTACGAGCAGTACTTC.

The CDR3 loop reads CTLSLVGLAAPTDTQYF. CDR3 DNA sequence: TGTACCCTCAGTTTAGTTGGACTAGCGGCCCCCACAGATACGCAGTATTTT. V and J are TRBV2 and TRBJ2-3; 10 positions match TRBD2. The germline V gene encodes CDR1 SNHLY and CDR2 FYNNEI. The CDR3 is 17 residues long.